This TCR beta chain was recovered during a study of T cells after yellow fever vaccination. This CDR3 contains 12 residues. V was clipped by 7 bases and J by 2 bases; unmatched bases: 5. Germline CDR1 reads GTSNPN; CDR2 reads SVGIG (reference sequence). Study-wide results and caveats: After the booster, 96% of CD4 and around nine tenths of CD8 primary-response clones were re-detected.

Note on this clonotype: Its antigen remains unknown.

TCRdb called the 5' RACE reads again in MiXCR, with one record for every CDR3 protein. The profile shows under 500,000 distinct CDR3 sequences, around 20% of them singletons. The TCR sequence derives from a man aged 18 to 30 who received the YFV17D yellow fever vaccine. This chain links TRBV30 with TRBJ2-7, with 7 bases fitting TRBD2. The sequences come from PBMCs, collected before the yellow fever booster vaccination. CDR3 DNA: TGTGCCTTAAGTCGGGGGGCCTACGAGCAGTACTTC. Encoded protein: CALSRGAYEQYF.